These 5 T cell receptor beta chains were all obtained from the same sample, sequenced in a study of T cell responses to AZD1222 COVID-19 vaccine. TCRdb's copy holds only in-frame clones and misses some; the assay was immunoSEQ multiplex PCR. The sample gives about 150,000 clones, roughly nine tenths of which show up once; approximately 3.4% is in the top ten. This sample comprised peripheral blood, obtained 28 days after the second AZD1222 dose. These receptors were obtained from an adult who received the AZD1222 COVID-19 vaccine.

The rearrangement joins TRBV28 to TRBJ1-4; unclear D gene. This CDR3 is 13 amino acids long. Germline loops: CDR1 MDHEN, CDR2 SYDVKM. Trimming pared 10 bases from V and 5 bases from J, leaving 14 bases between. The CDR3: CATLSGVNEKLFF. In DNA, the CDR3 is TGTGCCACCCTCTCTGGGGTCAATGAAAAACTGTTTTTT.

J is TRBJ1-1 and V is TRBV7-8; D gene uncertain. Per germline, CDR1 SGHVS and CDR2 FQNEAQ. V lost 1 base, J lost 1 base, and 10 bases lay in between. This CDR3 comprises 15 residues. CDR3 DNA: TGTGCCAGCAGCTTAGTTCCAACTTGGAACACTGAAGCTTTCTTT. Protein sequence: CASSLVPTWNTEAFF.

The CDR3 DNA reads as TGCGCCAGCAGTGTGATACAGGGGCAAGAGACCCAGTACTTC. Its protein is CASSVIQGQETQYF. The chain links TRBV10-2 to TRBJ2-5; 7 nucleotides align to TRBD1. Germline CDR1 and CDR2: WSHSY and SAAADI. The ends lost 4 bases at V and 2 bases at J; junction bases unmatched: 4. The CDR3 spans 14 residues.

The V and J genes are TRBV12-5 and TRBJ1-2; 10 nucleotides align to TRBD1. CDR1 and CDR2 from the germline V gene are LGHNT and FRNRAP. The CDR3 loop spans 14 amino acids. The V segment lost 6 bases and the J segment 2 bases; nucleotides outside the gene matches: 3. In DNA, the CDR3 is TGTGCTAGTGGGAAGACAGGGGGCAACTATGGCTACACCTTC. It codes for CASGKTGGNYGYTF.

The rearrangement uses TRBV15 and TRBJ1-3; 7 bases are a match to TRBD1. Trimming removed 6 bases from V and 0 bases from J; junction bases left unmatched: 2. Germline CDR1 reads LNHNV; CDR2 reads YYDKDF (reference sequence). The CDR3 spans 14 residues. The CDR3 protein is CATRGDSSGNTIYF. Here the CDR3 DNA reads TGTGCCACCAGGGGGGACAGCTCTGGAAACACCATATATTTT.